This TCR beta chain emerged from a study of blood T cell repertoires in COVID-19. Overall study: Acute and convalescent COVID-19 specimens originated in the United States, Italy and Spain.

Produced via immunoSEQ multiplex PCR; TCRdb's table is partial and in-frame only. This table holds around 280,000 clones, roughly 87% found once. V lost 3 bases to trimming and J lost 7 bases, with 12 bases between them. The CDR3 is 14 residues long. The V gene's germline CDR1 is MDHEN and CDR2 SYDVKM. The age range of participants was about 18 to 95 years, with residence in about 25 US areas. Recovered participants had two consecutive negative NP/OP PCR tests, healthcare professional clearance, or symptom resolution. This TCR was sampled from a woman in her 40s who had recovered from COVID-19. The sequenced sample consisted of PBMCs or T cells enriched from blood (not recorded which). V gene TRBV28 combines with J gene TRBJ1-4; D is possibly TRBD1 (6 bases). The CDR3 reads CASSFYRDGEKLFF. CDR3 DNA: TGTGCCAGCAGTTTCTACAGGGATGGTGAAAAACTGTTTTTT.